This T cell receptor beta chain was sequenced for a study of blood T cell repertoires in COVID-19. Overall study context: Donors in the United States, Italy and Spain gave samples during acute or convalescent COVID-19. T cells, B-cell-depleted T cells, or PBMCs provided the cDNA or gDNA that served as material.

This clone was detected many times. Sequencing was performed with immunoSEQ multiplex PCR; in TCRdb, only in-frame clones are kept and a portion is missing. The repertoire consists of over 250,000 clones, with approximately 83% occurring once and the leading ten covering 9.5% to 11%. The CDR3 sequence is 14 residues long. Looked up from germline, CDR1 is MGHRA and CDR2 is YSYEKL. The V gene lost 6 bases and the J gene lost 2 bases, with 10 bases spanning the gap. The chain recombines TRBV4-1 with TRBJ1-4; TRBD1 might be the D (5 bases). Input material: peripheral blood. The clonotype was recovered from a woman aged 70-85 years with acute or convalescent COVID-19. The CDR3 bases are TGCGCCAGCAGTATCAGGGTGACTAATGAAAAACTGTTTTTT. This gives the protein CASSIRVTNEKLFF.